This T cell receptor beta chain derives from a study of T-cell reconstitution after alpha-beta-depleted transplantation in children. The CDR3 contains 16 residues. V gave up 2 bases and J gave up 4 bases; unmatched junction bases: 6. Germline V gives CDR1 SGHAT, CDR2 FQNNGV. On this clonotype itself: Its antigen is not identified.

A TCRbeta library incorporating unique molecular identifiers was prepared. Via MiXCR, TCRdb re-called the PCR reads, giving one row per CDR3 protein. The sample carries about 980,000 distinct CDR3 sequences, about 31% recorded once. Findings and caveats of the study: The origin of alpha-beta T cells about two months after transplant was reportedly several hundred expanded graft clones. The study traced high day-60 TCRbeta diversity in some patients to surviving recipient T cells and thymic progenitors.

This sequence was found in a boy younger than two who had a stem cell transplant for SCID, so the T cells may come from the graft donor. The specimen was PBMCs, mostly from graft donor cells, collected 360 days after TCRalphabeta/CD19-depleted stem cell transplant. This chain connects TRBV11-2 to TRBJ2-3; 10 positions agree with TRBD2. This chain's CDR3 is CASSLLAGVGADTQYF. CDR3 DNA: TGTGCCAGCAGCTTACTAGCGGGAGTCGGGGCAGATACGCAGTATTTT.